What follows are 17 T cell receptor beta chains derived from one specimen sequenced in a study of low-dose radiotherapy and immunotherapy resistance in tumors (dated by TCRdb to the early 2020s). In light of the paper, this sample's time point label describes: after trial treatment. The sample's treatment or condition label, decoded: LDRT plus nivolumab, ipilimumab, low-dose cyclophosphamide and aspirin (RACIN trial). For sequencing, an Illumina HiSeq 2500 was employed. First-strand cDNA was synthesized using Superscript III and a set of TRAV- and TRBV-specific primers, so that both TCRalpha and TCRbeta chains were covered. An approximately 19-cycle PCR with Phusion amplified the TCRs, pairing a constant-region primer with the adapter that was attached to the V primers. The public reads were run again by TCRdb, first through fastp at Q25 and then through MiXCR, and only productive beta chains were kept. Rows merge per CDR3 protein into single entries with the most common DNA and genes. In all, the sample holds more than 30,000 distinct CDR3 sequences, and about 49% of those were seen once. The ten largest account for 5.7% of the sample.

Sequencing used PBMCs, obtained after low-dose radiotherapy plus immunotherapy. The receptor source for this set is a male donor with gallbladder cancer.

Remarks on this clonotype: With only one base between it and a far larger clone, this is likely a read error. The V call is TRBV7-9, the J call TRBJ2-1; D unclear. CDR1 is SEHNR, CDR2 FQNEAQ, per germline (reference sequence). V was cut by 1 base and J by 13 bases, with 17 bases left in between. The CDR3 consists of 14 residues. CDR3 residues: CASSLDSKQETQFF. Written as DNA, the CDR3 is TGTGCCAGCAGCTTAGATTCGAAACAAGAGACCCAGTTCTTC.

The table lists this clonotype with many counts. The chain combines TRBV29-1 with TRBJ2-3; D unclear. Trimming cost V 5 bases and J 9 bases, with 18 bases left between them. Germline loops: CDR1 SQVTM, CDR2 ANQGSEA. The CDR3 covers 13 residues. The CDR3 DNA reads TGCAGCGTTTCCGAGTACGGGTCAAGGACGCAGTATTTT. Translation: CSVSEYGSRTQYF.

This clonotype occurred once. The chain uses TRBV15 and TRBJ1-5; D possibly corresponds to TRBD1 (5 bases). V was shortened by 3 bases and J by 1 base, with 13 bases between the two germline ends. The CDR3 spans 16 residues. Per the germline V gene, CDR1 is LNHNV and CDR2 is YYDKDF (reference sequence). CDR3 loop: CATSRAGHSSNQPQHF. The CDR3 DNA reads as TGTGCCACCAGCAGGGCAGGGCACTCGAGCAATCAGCCCCAGCATTTT.

This clonotype was found a few times. The gene calls are TRBV9 and TRBJ2-3; D unresolved. V was pared by 3 bases and J by 2 bases, with 4 bases between. Germline CDR1 SGDLS, CDR2 YYNGEE. This CDR3 region has 12 residues. The CDR3 spells CASSANTDTQYF. CDR3 DNA: TGTGCCAGCAGCGCTAACACAGATACGCAGTATTTT.

The table lists this clonotype with many counts. The rearrangement joins TRBV1 to TRBJ1-4; TRBD1 is taken as the D call from the table, unchecked against the DNA. TRBV1 is a pseudogene segment. This CDR3 comprises 15 residues. CDR3 coding DNA: TGCGCCAGCAGCCAAACGGGGACAGGGTCTGAAAAACTGTTTTTT. This encodes CASSQTGTGSEKLFF.

The gene calls are TRBV12-1 and TRBJ2-1; TRBD2 is taken as the D call from the table, unchecked against the DNA. TRBV12-1 is a pseudogene locus. The CDR3 is made up of 13 amino acids. In DNA form, the CDR3 reads TGTGCCAGCAGCCCTTCTCCCAACAATGAGCAGTTCTTC. The encoded protein is CASSPSPNNEQFF.

This rearrangement joins TRBV20-1 to TRBJ2-5; 14 nucleotides line up with TRBD2. Trimming took 6 bases from V and 4 from J; bases not matched to a gene: 1. The CDR3 runs 13 residues. Germline CDR1 is DFQATT and CDR2 is SNEGSKA (reference sequence). The DNA of the CDR3 is TGCAGTGCCGGGACTAGCGGGGGAGAGACCCAGTACTTC. Amino acid sequence: CSAGTSGGETQYF.

In its sample, this clonotype is medium-sized. The chain joins TRBV5-1 to TRBJ1-1; D is possibly TRBD1 (5 bases). V was shortened by 7 bases and J by 1 base, with 11 bases between the two germline ends. Germline assignment: CDR1 SGHRS and CDR2 YFSETQ. The CDR3 loop spans 13 amino acids. In nucleotides, the CDR3 is TGCGCCAGCGGGACCGGGCCGAACACTGAAGCTTTCTTT. Its translation: CASGTGPNTEAFF.

The V gene is TRBV20-1, the J gene TRBJ2-1, with TRBD2 matching 9 bases. The junction had 12 bases not matched to a gene; V was cut back by 6 bases and J by 9 bases. Germline V gene sequence: CDR1 DFQATT, CDR2 SNEGSKA (reference sequence). This CDR3 has 14 amino acids. CDR3 protein: CSALTVAGVVEQFF. CDR3 coding DNA: TGCAGTGCCCTTACCGTAGCGGGAGTTGTTGAGCAGTTCTTC.

This clonotype was observed at least ten times. The chain recombines TRBV20-1 with TRBJ1-2; TRBD1 is a possible D gene (6 bases). Trimming took off 6 bases at V and 2 bases at J, with 10 bases between the two ends. The CDR3 runs to 12 residues. Germline V gene lookup returns CDR1 DFQATT and CDR2 SNEGSKA (reference sequence). The CDR3 is CSAPTGNYGYTF. The CDR3 DNA is TGCAGTGCACCCACAGGGAACTATGGCTACACCTTC.

This clonotype rates as medium-sized. The chain links TRBV28 to TRBJ2-1, with 8 bases aligning to TRBD1. This CDR3 spans 16 amino acids. Germline lookup yields CDR1 MDHEN and CDR2 SYDVKM. V trimming: 4 bases; J trimming: 6 bases; junction bases outside the gene matches: 11. In nucleotides, the CDR3 is TGTGCCAGCAGTTCCGACCTCCAGGGGGCAGGCAATGAGCAGTTCTTC. This translates into CASSSDLQGAGNEQFF. The variable domain in full, completed from reference TRBV28 and TRBJ2-1, reads DVKVTQSSRYLVKRTGEKVFLECVQDMDHENMFWYRQDPGLGLRLIYFSYDVKMKEKGDIPEGYSVSREKKERFSLILESASTNQTSMYLCASSSDLQGAGNEQFFGPGTRLTVL.

There are many counts of this clonotype. The chain joins TRBV4-2 to TRBJ2-1, with D unresolved. This CDR3 contains 16 residues. V gave up 0 bases and J gave up 10 bases, with 19 bases separating them. CDR1 is LGHNA and CDR2 is YNFKEQ in the germline V gene. CDR3 sequence reads: CASSQEGWPQGGEQFF. DNA for the CDR3: TGTGCCAGCAGCCAAGAAGGGTGGCCCCAAGGTGGGGAGCAGTTCTTC.

This clonotype was found many times. The chain carries TRBV9 and TRBJ1-3; TRBD1 is a possible D gene (5 bases). This CDR3 is 16 amino acids long. Trimming removed 0 bases from V and 0 bases from J, with 10 bases in between. Germline lookup yields CDR1 SGDLS and CDR2 YYNGEE. In DNA form, the CDR3 reads TGTGCCAGCAGCGTAGGTGTCGGGGGCTCTGGAAACACCATATATTTT. Its translation: CASSVGVGGSGNTIYF.

A note on this clonotype: A far larger clone is one nucleotide away, so this likely arose from a read error. This sequence joins TRBV18 and TRBJ2-7, with 9 bases matching TRBD1. The germline CDR1 and CDR2 sequences are KGHSH and LQKENI. V shed 8 bases, J shed 0 bases, and the junction held 11 bases outside the gene matches. The CDR3 has 16 amino acids. In DNA, the CDR3 is TGTGCCAGCAGTGATTCAACGGGACAGGGCTCCTACGAGCAGTACTTC. The encoded protein is CASSDSTGQGSYEQYF.

This clonotype is termed medium-sized. This chain links TRBV2 with TRBJ1-5; TRBD1 matches 8 bases. CDR1 and CDR2 (germline): SNHLY, FYNNEI. J lost 2 bases, V lost 9 bases, and 15 bases had no gene match. The CDR3 extends over 17 amino acids. CDR3: CASAGTGLPSGNQPQHF. The CDR3 coding sequence is TGTGCCAGTGCCGGGACAGGACTCCCTTCGGGCAATCAGCCCCAGCATTTT.

The gene calls are TRBV4-2 and TRBJ2-3; D might be TRBD2 (6 bases). From germline, CDR1 is LGHNA and CDR2 YNFKEQ. V shed 4 bases and J shed 4 bases, with 9 bases lying between them. The CDR3 sequence is 13 residues long. The DNA for the CDR3 is TGTGCCAGCAGCCGGGGGGTCCCAGATACGCAGTATTTT. It translates to CASSRGVPDTQYF.

This clonotype was seen at least ten times. This chain connects TRBV20-1 to TRBJ2-5; TRBD2 matches 10 bases. This CDR3 is 12 amino acids long. The germline V gene encodes CDR1 DFQATT and CDR2 SNEGSKA (reference sequence). CDR3 DNA: TGCAGCGTGACTAGCGGGCAAGAGACCCAGTACTTC. Amino acids: CSVTSGQETQYF.